This TCR beta chain comes out of a study of T cell clonotyping in hematopoietic cell transplantation. Trimming cost V 5 bases and J 6 bases, with 8 bases left between them. The CDR3 is 12 residues long. The germline V gene encodes CDR1 GTSNPN and CDR2 SVGIG (reference sequence). Assay used: immunoSEQ multiplex PCR; TCRdb lists only in-frame clones, some missing. The repertoire holds 35,000 to 45,000 clones, roughly 94% seen once, with approximately 0.8% in the top ten. The chain uses TRBV30 and TRBJ1-6, with D hard to call. This receptor was obtained from a woman in her fifties or sixties in good health. Some clones in this sample may be carry-over from other donors' samples. Sequenced: peripheral blood mononuclear cells. The DNA of the CDR3 is TGTGCCTGGGGACGGACTAATTCACCCCTCCACTTT. Translation gives CAWGRTNSPLHF.